The 14 T cell receptor beta chains below come from one sample, sequenced in a study of blood T cells in healthy people across ages. A second PCR of roughly 7 to 11 cycles used a sample-barcoded 5' primer and a J-beta primer mix. TCRdb re-called the 5' RACE reads through MiXCR, storing one row per CDR3 protein. The sample contains under 750,000 distinct CDR3 sequences, 40% to 50% of which appear only once. The sequenced sample was blood. These receptors were obtained from a man older than 75 in good health.

This rearrangement joins TRBV5-1 to TRBJ1-1; TRBD1 matches 9 bases. The junction had 6 bases not matched to a gene; V was cut back by 0 bases and J by 0 bases. CDR3 length: 17 residues. The germline V gene encodes CDR1 SGHRS and CDR2 YFSETQ. Written as DNA, the CDR3 is TGCGCCAGCAGCTTGGGGGGGACAGGGTCGATGAACACTGAAGCTTTCTTT. It is translated as CASSLGGTGSMNTEAFF.

There are a few counts of this clonotype. The genes are TRBV7-6 and TRBJ2-1, with D hard to call. The V gene's germline CDR1 is SGHVS and CDR2 FNYEAQ. The CDR3 length is 14 residues. Deletions cut 0 bases from V and 7 bases from J, with 10 bases between. CDR3 sequence reads: CASSLALGQNEQFF. The CDR3 nucleotides are TGTGCCAGCAGCTTAGCGCTTGGCCAGAATGAGCAGTTCTTC.

A few counts support this clonotype. The genes are TRBV13 and TRBJ2-7; the D is unclear. The germline gives CDR1 PRHDT, CDR2 FYEKMQ (reference sequence). The CDR3 is made up of 14 amino acids. V lost 5 bases, J lost 2 bases, and 13 bases lay in between. The CDR3 protein is CASSPRSFPYEQYF. The CDR3 DNA follows: TGTGCCAGCAGCCCCAGATCTTTCCCCTACGAGCAGTACTTC.

This clonotype appeared once. V is TRBV20-1 and J is TRBJ2-7; 7 nucleotides line up with TRBD1. The last part of the DNA fits TRBJ2-5 better; the J call may be wrong. The length of the CDR3 is 14 residues. Germline V lookup: CDR1 DFQATT, CDR2 SNEGSKA (reference sequence). As DNA, the CDR3 is TGCAGTGTACGCCGAGGGACAGTACAAGAGACCCAGTACTTC. It encodes CSVRRGTVQETQYF.

The chain carries TRBV5-1 and TRBJ2-3, with D unclear. The CDR3 covers 15 residues. CDR1 and CDR2 from the germline V gene are SGHRS and YFSETQ. The V end lost 4 bases, the J end lost 5 bases, and 17 bases lay between the germline ends. CDR3 in amino acids: CASSIGRTPGDTQYF. The CDR3 bases are TGCGCCAGCAGCATAGGACGTACCCCGGGAGATACGCAGTATTTT.

This clonotype showed up just a few times. The genes are TRBV3-1 and TRBJ2-7; 11 nucleotides match TRBD1. The CDR3 length is 16 residues. The germline V gene has CDR1 LGHDT and CDR2 YNNKEL (reference sequence). With 2 bases clipped from V and 5 bases from J, the junction kept 8 bases outside the gene matches. CDR3 DNA sequence: TGTGCCAGCAGCCAACCTCTCGGGACAGGGGGTAACGAGCAGTACTTC. Translated, it gives CASSQPLGTGGNEQYF.

This clonotype was detected only a few times. J is TRBJ2-1 and V is TRBV20-1; tentative D call: TRBD2 (5 bases). CDR3 length: 14 amino acids. The V and J ends lost 7 bases and 4 bases respectively, with 17 bases between them. CDR1 is DFQATT and CDR2 is SNEGSKA in the germline V gene (reference sequence). CDR3 in amino acids: CSGLRGKGYNEQFF. As DNA, the CDR3 is TGCAGTGGCCTAAGAGGGAAGGGATACAATGAGCAGTTCTTC.

The chain employs TRBV7-3 and TRBJ2-3, with D hard to call. Trimming shortened V by 5 bases and J by 0 bases, and 15 bases separated the two germline ends. This CDR3 region has 16 residues. Germline CDR1 is SGHTA and CDR2 is FQGTGA. CDR3 residues: CASSPGSDRSTDTQYF. CDR3 in DNA: TGTGCCAGCAGCCCCGGGTCCGACCGAAGCACAGATACGCAGTATTTT.

The rearrangement uses TRBV7-9 and TRBJ1-1; TRBD1 aligns across 9 bases. V lost 5 bases, J lost 5 bases, and 3 bases stayed unmatched. CDR1 SEHNR and CDR2 FQNEAQ come from the germline V gene (reference sequence). The CDR3 sequence is 13 residues long. The CDR3: CASSEGQGTEAFF. The DNA for the CDR3 is TGTGCCAGCAGCGAAGGACAGGGGACTGAAGCTTTCTTT. The full variable domain, with the rest looked up from reference TRBV7-9 and TRBJ1-1, is DTGVSQNPRHKITKRGQNVTFRCDPISEHNRLYWYRQTLGQGPEFLTYFQNEAQLEKSRLLSDRFSAERPKGSFSTLEIQRTEQGDSAMYLCASSEGQGTEAFFGQGTRLTVV.

The gene calls are TRBV16 and TRBJ2-4; D is perhaps TRBD2 (5 bases). The J call may be in error: the DNA end matches TRBJ2-7 better. CDR1 is KGHSY, CDR2 FQNENV, per germline. The CDR3 contains 14 residues. CDR3 residues: CASSQSRVSYEQYF. CDR3 bases: TGTGCCAGCAGCCAATCGCGGGTTTCCTACGAGCAGTACTTC.

This clonotype was picked up a small number of times. This sequence joins TRBV7-6 and TRBJ1-4, with D perhaps matching TRBD1 (6 bases). Trimming cost V 4 bases and J 2 bases, with 14 bases left between them. The CDR3 contains 16 residues. The germline CDR1 and CDR2 sequences are SGHVS and FNYEAQ. The CDR3 region has the DNA TGTGCCAGCAGCTCCCGGACAGTTCCCACTAATGAAAAACTGTTTTTT. Protein sequence: CASSSRTVPTNEKLFF.

This clonotype was picked up a small number of times. The V and J genes are TRBV10-3 and TRBJ1-2, with D possibly being TRBD1 (5 bases). CDR1 is ENHRY, CDR2 SYGVKD, per germline. The CDR3 runs to 13 residues. V was cut by 0 bases and J by 5 bases, with 7 bases left in between. The CDR3, as DNA: TGTGCCATCAGTGAGTCACAGGAGTATGGCTACACCTTC. It specifies CAISESQEYGYTF.

This clonotype occurred a few times. This sequence joins TRBV7-2 and TRBJ2-7, with 11 bases that match TRBD2. CDR1 and CDR2 from the germline V gene are SGHTA and FQGNSA. The CDR3 contains 15 residues. V trimming: 6 bases; J trimming: 3 bases; junction bases outside the gene matches: 7. The CDR3 sequence is CASSLGLAGGYEQYF. CDR3 bases: TGTGCCAGCAGTTTGGGTCTAGCGGGAGGCTACGAGCAGTACTTC. Full variable domain (outside the CDR3, taken from reference TRBV7-2 and TRBJ2-7): GAGVSQSPSNKVTEKGKDVELRCDPISGHTALYWYRQSLGQGLEFLIYFQGNSAPDKSGLPSDRFSAERTGGSVSTLTIQRTQQEDSAVYLCASSLGLAGGYEQYFGPGTRLTVT.

This clonotype was found once. J is TRBJ2-1 and V is TRBV5-1; TRBD2 aligns across 12 bases. This CDR3 has 15 amino acids. J lost 5 bases, V lost 5 bases, and 5 bases had no gene match. CDR1 and CDR2 (germline): SGHRS, YFSETQ. The CDR3 loop reads CASRLAGGEDNEQFF. DNA of the CDR3: TGCGCCAGCAGGCTAGCGGGAGGGGAGGACAATGAGCAGTTCTTC.